A selection of T cell receptor beta chains follows, all from one sample in a study of blood T cell repertoires in COVID-19. Repertoires were generated with immunoSEQ multiplex PCR, while TCRdb's copy carries only in-frame clones and drops some. The sample yields about 200,000 clones, roughly 83% seen once. Sample: peripheral blood. These receptors originate from a man aged 40-49 years with acute or convalescent COVID-19. CDR3s include the opening cysteine and the closing phenylalanine or tryptophan. Fields, in order: J gene, D gene, clone size, V gene, CDR3 DNA, CDR3 protein. D genes are given only for firm matches. The listing skips clone size in some rows; elsewhere it reads once, few, many or a size class.

TRBJ1-3,TRBD1,.,TRBV28,TGTGCCAGCAGTCCTCCGACAGGGACTGGAAACACCATATATTTT,CASSPPTGTGNTIYF
TRBJ1-5,.,.,TRBV18,TGTGCCAGCTCACCCGACAGTAGCAATCAGCCCCAGCATTTT,CASSPDSSNQPQHF
TRBJ1-1,.,.,TRBV18,TGTGCCAGCTCATCCCTTACGTACGGAGCTTTCTTT,CASSSLTYGAFF
TRBJ2-7,TRBD2,.,TRBV9,TGTGCCAGCAGCGTAGGGGGGGGACCCTACGAGCAGTACTTC,CASSVGGGPYEQYF
TRBJ2-7,TRBD1,.,TRBV2,TGTGCCAGCAGTGAAGATCGGTGGGACAGCTCGTCCTACGAGCAGTACTTC,CASSEDRWDSSSYEQYF
TRBJ1-1,.,.,TRBV6-5,TGTGCCAGCACCCCAGAACCGAACACTGAAGCTTTCTTT,CASTPEPNTEAFF
TRBJ1-1,.,.,TRBV29-1,TGCAGCTCCCGATGGGGGGACACTGAAGCTTTCTTT,CSSRWGDTEAFF
TRBJ2-3,TRBD2,.,TRBV29-1,TGCAGCGTTGAACCGGGACTAAGGACAGATACGCAGTATTTT,CSVEPGLRTDTQYF
TRBJ2-1,.,.,TRBV15,TGTGCCACCAGCAGAGATAGGCAGGGTTTCTACAATGAGCAGTTCTTC,CATSRDRQGFYNEQFF
TRBJ2-1,.,once,TRBV5-4,TGTGCCAGCAGCTTGAGACAGTACCACAATGAGCAGTTCTTC,CASSLRQYHNEQFF
TRBJ1-1,.,.,TRBV15,TGTGCCACCAGCAGAGGAAACAAGAACACTGAAGCTTTCTTT,CATSRGNKNTEAFF
TRBJ1-1,TRBD1,.,TRBV15,TGTGCCACCAGCAGACCCGACAGGGGCACTGAAGCTTTCTTT,CATSRPDRGTEAFF
TRBJ2-7,TRBD2,.,TRBV7-2,TGTGCCAGCAGCCGGACCGGGACTAGCGGGACGCCACTCTACGAGCAGTACTTC,CASSRTGTSGTPLYEQYF
TRBJ1-6,TRBD1,.,TRBV27,TGTGCCAGCAGCAGACAGGGCTGGAATTCACCCCTCCACTTT,CASSRQGWNSPLHF
TRBJ2-1,.,.,TRBV29-1,TGCAGCGTTGTTAACTCCAATGAGCAGTTCTTC,CSVVNSNEQFF
TRBJ2-5,TRBD1,.,TRBV5-1,TGCGCCAGCAGCTTGGGAGGGACAGGGAAAGAGACCCAGTACTTC,CASSLGGTGKETQYF
TRBJ2-5,TRBD1,.,TRBV27,TGTGCCAGCAGTCCCTGGGACAGGGCTGGGACCCAGTACTTC,CASSPWDRAGTQYF
TRBJ2-1,TRBD2,.,TRBV2,TGTGCCACAGGACTAGCGGGAGGGCTCGTAAATGAGCAGTTCTTC,CATGLAGGLVNEQFF
TRBJ1-2,TRBD1,.,TRBV3-1/TRBV3-2,TGTGCCAGCAGCCTCGGACAGGGTCGTGGCTACACCTTC,CASSLGQGRGYTF
TRBJ2-7,.,once,TRBV4-3,TGCGCCAGCAGCCAAGAATACTACGGCAGCTACGAGCAGTACTTC,CASSQEYYGSYEQYF
TRBJ2-5,.,.,TRBV4-1,TGCGCCAGCAGCCCTCCGAAGGGGGAACAAGAGACCCAGTACTTC,CASSPPKGEQETQYF
TRBJ2-5,.,.,TRBV12-3/TRBV12-4,TGTGCCAGCAGTTTGAGGAAAGAGACCCAGTACTTC,CASSLRKETQYF
TRBJ2-1,TRBD2,once,TRBV13,TGTGCCAGCAGCTTCCGCCCTCAACTAGCGGGAGGTGGAAATGAGCAGTTCTTC,CASSFRPQLAGGGNEQFF
TRBJ2-1,TRBD2,.,TRBV3-1/TRBV3-2,TGTGCCAGCAGCCCAGGACTAGCGGGCTCCCCAAGCTCCTACAATGAGCAGTTCTTC,CASSPGLAGSPSSYNEQFF
TRBJ2-3,.,.,TRBV7-3,TGTGCCAGCAGCCCCGGACTGGGTCCGTCGGATACGCAGTATTTT,CASSPGLGPSDTQYF
TRBJ2-3,TRBD2,.,TRBV5-1,TGCGCCAGCAGATTGACTAGCGGGAGTCGCGATACGCAGTATTTT,CASRLTSGSRDTQYF
TRBJ2-3,.,.,TRBV7-9,TGTGCCAGCAGCTCGGGGGGCAAGGGGGATACGCAGTATTTT,CASSSGGKGDTQYF
TRBJ2-7,TRBD1,.,TRBV4-2,TGTGCCAGCAGCGTAGGGACAGTCTACGAGCAGTACTTC,CASSVGTVYEQYF
TRBJ2-3,TRBD2,once,TRBV9,TGTGCCAGCAGCGTAGCTTATTCGCGGGAGTTTACAGATACGCAGTATTTT,CASSVAYSREFTDTQYF
TRBJ1-1,.,.,TRBV27,TGTGCCAGCAGTTTGGTACAGCAGAACACTGAAGCTTTCTTT,CASSLVQQNTEAFF
TRBJ2-7,.,.,TRBV9,TGTGCCAGCAGCGAGGGAAGACAGACCTCCTACGAGCAGTACTTC,CASSEGRQTSYEQYF
TRBJ1-5,.,.,TRBV5-6,TGTGCCAGCAGCTTGGGGCCGGGGGGGCAGCCCCAGCATTTT,CASSLGPGGQPQHF
TRBJ2-1,.,.,TRBV19,TGTGCCAGTAGTATAGGGCAGGGGTCCTACAATGAGCAGTTCTTC,CASSIGQGSYNEQFF
TRBJ2-1,.,once,TRBV11-3,TGTGCCAGCAGCTTCGACTCTTTCAATGAGCAGTTCTTC,CASSFDSFNEQFF
TRBJ2-7,TRBD1,.,TRBV7-9,TGTGCCAGCAGCCACCCGGGACAGGCTTTCTACGAGCAGTACTTC,CASSHPGQAFYEQYF
TRBJ1-5,.,.,TRBV7-2,TGTGCCAGCAGCTTAGGATCGCGGTATAGCAATCAGCCCCAGCATTTT,CASSLGSRYSNQPQHF
TRBJ2-7,TRBD1,.,TRBV19,TGTGCCAGTAGAGACAGGGGCGTGGGCGAGCAGTACTTC,CASRDRGVGEQYF
TRBJ1-2,TRBD1,.,TRBV3-1/TRBV3-2,TGTGCCAGCAGCAGCCCCCGGACAGGGGGCTTCGGCTACACCTTC,CASSSPRTGGFGYTF
TRBJ1-1,.,.,TRBV6-5,TGTGCCAGCAGTTACGAGGGAACCGTAGAAGCTTTCTTT,CASSYEGTVEAFF
TRBJ2-2,TRBD1,.,TRBV9,TGTGCCAGCAGCGGGCAGGGGGACACCGGGGAGCTGTTTTTT,CASSGQGDTGELFF
TRBJ2-2,TRBD1,.,TRBV30,TGTGCCTGGAGACCTGGACAGGGGGCGAGATATTACACCGGGGAGCTGTTTTTT,CAWRPGQGARYYTGELFF
TRBJ2-5,TRBD1,.,TRBV15,TGTGCCACCAGCAGAGATTTTTATGAGGGACAGGGTGAGACCCAGTACTTC,CATSRDFYEGQGETQYF